The T cell receptor (beta chain) under discussion was sequenced for a study of blood T cell repertoires in COVID-19. The germline CDR1 and CDR2 sequences are MDHEN and SYDVKM. The CDR3 is 15 residues long. The V end lost 8 bases, the J end lost 0 bases, and 14 bases lay between the germline ends. Original processing notes: Amplified reference gene primers provided the basis for estimating nucleated cell counts. Generated by immunoSEQ multiplex PCR, the TCRdb table keeps only in-frame clones and is missing some. Clone size and the V and J calls come from that table; the DNA yielded D and trimming. The sample holds approximately 290,000 clones, approximately 92% seen once.

Material for sequencing was PBMCs or T cells enriched from blood (not recorded which). The chain links TRBV28 to TRBJ2-1; D remains ambiguous. The TCR comes from a woman aged 30 to 39 who had recovered from COVID-19. The CDR3 sequence: CASSTHRSSYNEQFF. CDR3 DNA: TGTGCCAGCTCTACCCACCGGAGCTCCTACAATGAGCAGTTCTTC.